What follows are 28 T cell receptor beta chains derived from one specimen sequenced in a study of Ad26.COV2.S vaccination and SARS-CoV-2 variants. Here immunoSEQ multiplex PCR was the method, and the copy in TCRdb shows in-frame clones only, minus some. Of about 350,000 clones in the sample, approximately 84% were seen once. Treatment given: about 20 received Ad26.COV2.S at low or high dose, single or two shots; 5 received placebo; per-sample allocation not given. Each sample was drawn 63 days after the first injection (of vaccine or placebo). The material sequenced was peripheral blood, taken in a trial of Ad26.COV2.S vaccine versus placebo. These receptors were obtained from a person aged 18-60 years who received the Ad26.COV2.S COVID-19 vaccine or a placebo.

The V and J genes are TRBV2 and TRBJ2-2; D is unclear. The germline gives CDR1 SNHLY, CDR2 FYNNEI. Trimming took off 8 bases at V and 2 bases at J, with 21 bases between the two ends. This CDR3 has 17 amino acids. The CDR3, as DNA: TGTGCCAGCTGTCCGAGTCAAGGCACTATAAACACCGGGGAGCTGTTTTTT. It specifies CASCPSQGTINTGELFF.

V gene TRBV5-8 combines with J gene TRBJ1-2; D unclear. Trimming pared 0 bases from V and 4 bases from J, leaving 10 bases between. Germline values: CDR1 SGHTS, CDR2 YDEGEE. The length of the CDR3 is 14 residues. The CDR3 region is CASSLVGSAYGYTF. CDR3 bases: TGTGCCAGCAGCTTGGTCGGCAGTGCCTATGGCTACACCTTC.

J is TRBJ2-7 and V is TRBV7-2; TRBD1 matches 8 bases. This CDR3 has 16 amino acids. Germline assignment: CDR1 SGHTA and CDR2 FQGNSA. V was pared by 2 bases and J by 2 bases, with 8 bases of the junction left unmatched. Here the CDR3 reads CASSLLQGAIPYEQYF. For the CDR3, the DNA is TGTGCCAGCAGCTTACTTCAGGGGGCGATCCCCTACGAGCAGTACTTC.

This CDR3 reads CASSRDQVPEQYF. CDR3 DNA: TGTGCCAGCAGCCGGGACCAGGTCCCCGAGCAGTACTTC. V usage is TRBV11-2 and J usage is TRBJ2-7; D might be TRBD1 or TRBD2, each matching 5 bases. The germline V gene encodes CDR1 SGHAT and CDR2 FQNNGV. V gave up 5 bases and J gave up 6 bases, with 14 bases separating them. The CDR3 extends over 13 amino acids.

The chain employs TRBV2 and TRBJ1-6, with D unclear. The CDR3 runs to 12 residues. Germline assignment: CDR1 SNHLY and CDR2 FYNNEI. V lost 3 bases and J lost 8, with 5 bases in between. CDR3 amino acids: CASSDTYSPLHF. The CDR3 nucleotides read TGTGCCAGCAGTGACACGTATTCACCCCTCCACTTT.

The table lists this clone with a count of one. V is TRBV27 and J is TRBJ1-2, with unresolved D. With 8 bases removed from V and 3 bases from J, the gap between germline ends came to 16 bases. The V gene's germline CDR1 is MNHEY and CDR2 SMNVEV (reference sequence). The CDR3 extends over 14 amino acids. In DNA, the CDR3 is TGTGCCAGCGCCCGCCAAATAAAGGACTATGGCTACACCTTC. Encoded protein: CASARQIKDYGYTF.

In nucleotides, the CDR3 is TGTGCCAGCAGCTTGGGGACTAGCGGCCTCACAGATACGCAGTATTTT. It translates to CASSLGTSGLTDTQYF. The genes are TRBV5-4 and TRBJ2-3; 10 positions agree with TRBD2. CDR1 SGHNT and CDR2 YYREEE come from the germline V gene (reference sequence). Trimming at V came to 0 bases and at J to 2 bases, leaving 3 bases not matched to a gene. This CDR3 region has 16 residues.

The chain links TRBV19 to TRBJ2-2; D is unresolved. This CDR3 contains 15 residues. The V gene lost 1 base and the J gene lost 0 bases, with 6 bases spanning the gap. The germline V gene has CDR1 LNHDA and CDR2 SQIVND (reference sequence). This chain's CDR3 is CASSIGLTNTGELFF. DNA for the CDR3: TGTGCCAGTAGTATAGGTTTGACGAACACCGGGGAGCTGTTTTTT.

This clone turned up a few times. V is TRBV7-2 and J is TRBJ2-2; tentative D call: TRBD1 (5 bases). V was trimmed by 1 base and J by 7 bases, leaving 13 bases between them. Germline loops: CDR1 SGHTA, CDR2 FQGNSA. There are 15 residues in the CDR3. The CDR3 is CASSLDTVQGGELFF. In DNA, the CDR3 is TGTGCCAGCAGCTTAGATACAGTGCAGGGCGGGGAGCTGTTTTTT. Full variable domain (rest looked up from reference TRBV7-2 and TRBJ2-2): GAGVSQSPSNKVTEKGKDVELRCDPISGHTALYWYRQSLGQGLEFLIYFQGNSAPDKSGLPSDRFSAERTGGSVSTLTIQRTQQEDSAVYLCASSLDTVQGGELFFGEGSRLTVL.

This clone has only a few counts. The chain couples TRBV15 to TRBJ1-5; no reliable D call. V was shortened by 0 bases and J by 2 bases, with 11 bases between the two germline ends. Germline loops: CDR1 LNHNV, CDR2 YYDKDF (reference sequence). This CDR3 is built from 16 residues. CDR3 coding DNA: TGTGCCACCAGCAGAGATTTGGGATCTCGCAATCAGCCCCAGCATTTT. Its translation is CATSRDLGSRNQPQHF.

In nucleotides, the CDR3 is TGTGCCAGCAGCTTGGTCGCTGTAGGGTCCATCTGGCCCCAGCATTTT. Translation: CASSLVAVGSIWPQHF. The chain employs TRBV7-2 and TRBJ1-5, with unresolved D. Germline V gene data show CDR1 as SGHTA and CDR2 as FQGNSA. The CDR3 is 16 amino acids. V shed 3 bases and J shed 9 bases, with 21 bases lying between them.

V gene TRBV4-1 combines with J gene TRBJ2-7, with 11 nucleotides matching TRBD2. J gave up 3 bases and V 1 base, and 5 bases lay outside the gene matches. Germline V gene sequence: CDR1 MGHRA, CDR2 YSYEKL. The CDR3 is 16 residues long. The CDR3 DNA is TGCGCCAGCAGCCAAGGGCTAGCGGGAGGTATCTACGAGCAGTACTTC. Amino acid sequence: CASSQGLAGGIYEQYF.

CDR3 nucleotide sequence: TGTGCCAGCAGTACGAAGGGCTTAATGAGGAGCGAGCAGTACTTC. Protein: CASSTKGLMRSEQYF. The chain has TRBV11-2 and TRBJ2-7; D is ambiguous. The CDR3 runs 15 residues. Trimming took off 6 bases at V and 6 bases at J, with 21 bases between the two ends. Germline values: CDR1 SGHAT, CDR2 FQNNGV. Filled out from reference TRBV11-2 and TRBJ2-7, the complete variable domain reads EAGVAQSPRYKIIEKRQSVAFWCNPISGHATLYWYQQILGQGPKLLIQFQNNGVVDDSQLPKDRFSAERLKGVDSTLKIQPAKLEDSAVYLCASSTKGLMRSEQYFGPGTRLTVT.

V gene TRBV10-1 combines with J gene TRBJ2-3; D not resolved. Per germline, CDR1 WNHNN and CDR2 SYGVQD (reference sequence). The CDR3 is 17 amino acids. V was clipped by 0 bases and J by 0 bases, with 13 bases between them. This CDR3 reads CASSESTRTPSTDTQYF. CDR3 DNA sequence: TGCGCCAGCAGTGAGTCTACAAGAACCCCTAGCACAGATACGCAGTATTTT.

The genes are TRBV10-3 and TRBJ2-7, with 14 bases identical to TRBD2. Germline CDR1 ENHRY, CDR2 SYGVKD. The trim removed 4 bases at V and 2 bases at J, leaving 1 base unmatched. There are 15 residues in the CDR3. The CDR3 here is CAISGTSGGTYEQYF. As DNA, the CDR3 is TGTGCCATCAGTGGGACTAGCGGGGGGACCTACGAGCAGTACTTC.

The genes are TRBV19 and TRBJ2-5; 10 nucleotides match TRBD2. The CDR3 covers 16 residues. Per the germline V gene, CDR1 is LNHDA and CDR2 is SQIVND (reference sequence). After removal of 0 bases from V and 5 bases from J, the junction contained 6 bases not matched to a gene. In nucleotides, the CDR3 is TGTGCCAGTAGTATAGATCTAGCGGGAGTACCTGAGACCCAGTACTTC. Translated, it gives CASSIDLAGVPETQYF.

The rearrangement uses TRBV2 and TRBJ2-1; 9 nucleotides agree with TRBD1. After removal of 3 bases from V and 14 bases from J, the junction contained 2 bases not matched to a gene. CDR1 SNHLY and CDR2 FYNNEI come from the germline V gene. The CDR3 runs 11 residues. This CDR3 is CASSETGGEFF. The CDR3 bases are TGTGCCAGCAGTGAGACAGGGGGGGAGTTCTTC.

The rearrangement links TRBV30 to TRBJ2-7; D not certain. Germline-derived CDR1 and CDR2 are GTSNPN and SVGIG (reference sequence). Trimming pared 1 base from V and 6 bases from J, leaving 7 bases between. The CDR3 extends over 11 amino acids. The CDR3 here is CAWSDRVEQYF. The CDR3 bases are TGTGCCTGGAGTGATAGGGTCGAGCAGTACTTC.

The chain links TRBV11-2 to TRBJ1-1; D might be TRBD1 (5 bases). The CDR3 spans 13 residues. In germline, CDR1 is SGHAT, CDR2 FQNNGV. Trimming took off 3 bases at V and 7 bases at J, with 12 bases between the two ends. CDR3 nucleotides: TGTGCCAGCAGCTTCGCGGCAGGGCGTGAAGCTTTCTTT. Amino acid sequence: CASSFAAGREAFF.

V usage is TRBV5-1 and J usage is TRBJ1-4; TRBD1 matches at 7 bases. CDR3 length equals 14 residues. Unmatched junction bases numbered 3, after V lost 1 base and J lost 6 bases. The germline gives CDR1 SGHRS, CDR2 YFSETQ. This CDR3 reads CASSLTGVDEKLFF. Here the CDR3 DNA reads TGCGCCAGCAGCTTGACAGGGGTTGATGAAAAACTGTTTTTT.

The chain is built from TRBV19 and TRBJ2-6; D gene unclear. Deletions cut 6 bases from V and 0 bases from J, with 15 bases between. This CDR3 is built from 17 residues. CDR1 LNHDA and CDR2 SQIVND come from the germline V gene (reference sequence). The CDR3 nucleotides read TGTGCCAGTAGCCCTATTGCTCTTGGCTCTGGGGCCAACGTCCTGACTTTC. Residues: CASSPIALGSGANVLTF.

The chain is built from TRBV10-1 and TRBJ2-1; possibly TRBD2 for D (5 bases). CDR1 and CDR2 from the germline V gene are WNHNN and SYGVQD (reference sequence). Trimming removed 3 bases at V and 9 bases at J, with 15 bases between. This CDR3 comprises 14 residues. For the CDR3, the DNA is TGCGCCAGCAGTGATACGCGGGTCTCGGGTGAGCAGTTCTTC. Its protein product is CASSDTRVSGEQFF.

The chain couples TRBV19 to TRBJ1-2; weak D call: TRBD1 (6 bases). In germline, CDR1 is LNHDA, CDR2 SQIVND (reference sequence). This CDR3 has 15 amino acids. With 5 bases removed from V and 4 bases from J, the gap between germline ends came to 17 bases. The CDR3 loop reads CASSPEVQGIYGYTF. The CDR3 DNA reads TGTGCCAGTAGTCCAGAGGTACAGGGAATCTATGGCTACACCTTC.

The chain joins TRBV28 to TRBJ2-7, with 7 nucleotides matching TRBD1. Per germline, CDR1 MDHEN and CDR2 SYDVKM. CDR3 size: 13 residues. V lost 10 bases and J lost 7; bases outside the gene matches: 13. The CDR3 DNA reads TGTGCCACTACTAGGGGGCCGATACGGGAGCAGTACTTC. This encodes CATTRGPIREQYF.

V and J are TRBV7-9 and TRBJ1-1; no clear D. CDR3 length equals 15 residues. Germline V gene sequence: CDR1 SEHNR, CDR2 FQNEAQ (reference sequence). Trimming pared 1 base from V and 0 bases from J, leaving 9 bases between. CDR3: CASSLVLAVNTEAFF. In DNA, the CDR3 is TGTGCCAGCAGCTTAGTGCTGGCAGTGAACACTGAAGCTTTCTTT.

DNA for the CDR3: TGTGCCAGCAGTGATACAGGGAGAGGGCCAGGGGAAGCTTTCTTT. It specifies CASSDTGRGPGEAFF. The chain recombines TRBV25-1 with TRBJ1-1; tentatively, D is TRBD1 (6 bases). Trimming removed 3 bases at V and 8 bases at J, with 19 bases between. This CDR3 is 15 amino acids long. CDR1 and CDR2 (germline): MGHDK, SYGVNS.

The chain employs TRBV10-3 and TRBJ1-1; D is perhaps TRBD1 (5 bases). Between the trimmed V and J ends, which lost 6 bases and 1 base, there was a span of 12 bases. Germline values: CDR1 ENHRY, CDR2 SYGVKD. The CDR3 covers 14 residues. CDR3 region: CAIRLGEENTEAFF. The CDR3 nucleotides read TGTGCCATCAGATTAGGGGAGGAGAACACTGAAGCTTTCTTT.

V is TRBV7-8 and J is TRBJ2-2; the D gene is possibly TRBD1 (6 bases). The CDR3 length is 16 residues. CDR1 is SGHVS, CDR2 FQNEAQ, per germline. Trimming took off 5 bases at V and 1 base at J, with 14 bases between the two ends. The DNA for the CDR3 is TGTGCCAGCAGCGGCTGGACAGTACTGAACACCGGGGAGCTGTTTTTT. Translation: CASSGWTVLNTGELFF.